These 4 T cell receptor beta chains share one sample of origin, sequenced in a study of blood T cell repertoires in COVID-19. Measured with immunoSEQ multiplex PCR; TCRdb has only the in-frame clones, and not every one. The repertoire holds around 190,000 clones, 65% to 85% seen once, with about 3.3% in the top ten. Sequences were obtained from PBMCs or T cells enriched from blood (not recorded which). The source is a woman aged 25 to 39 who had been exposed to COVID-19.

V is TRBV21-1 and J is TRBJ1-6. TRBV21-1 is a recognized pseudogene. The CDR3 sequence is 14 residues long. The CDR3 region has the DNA TGTGCCAGCAGCAGGGGGGGACGGAATTCACCCCTCCACTTT. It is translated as CASSRGGRNSPLHF.

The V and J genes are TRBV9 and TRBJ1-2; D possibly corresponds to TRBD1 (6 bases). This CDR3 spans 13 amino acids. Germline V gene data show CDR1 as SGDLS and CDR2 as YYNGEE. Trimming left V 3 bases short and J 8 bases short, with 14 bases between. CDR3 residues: CASSAKGVGGYTF. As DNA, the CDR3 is TGTGCCAGCAGCGCTAAGGGGGTTGGAGGCTACACCTTC.

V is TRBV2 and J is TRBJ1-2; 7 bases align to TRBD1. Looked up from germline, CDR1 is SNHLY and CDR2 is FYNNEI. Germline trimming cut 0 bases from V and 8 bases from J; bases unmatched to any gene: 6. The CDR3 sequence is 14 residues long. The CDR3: CASSEARQGYGYTF. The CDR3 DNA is TGTGCCAGCAGTGAAGCGAGACAGGGCTACGGCTACACCTTC.

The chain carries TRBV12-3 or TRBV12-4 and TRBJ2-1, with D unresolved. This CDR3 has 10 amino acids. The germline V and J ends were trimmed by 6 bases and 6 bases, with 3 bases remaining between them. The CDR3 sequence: CASSVNEQFF. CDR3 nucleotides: TGTGCCAGCAGCGTCAATGAGCAGTTCTTC.